Each of the 17 T cell receptor beta chains below was sequenced from the same sample in a study of T cells after yellow fever vaccination. TCRdb passed the 5' RACE reads through MiXCR, listing each CDR3 protein once. The sample yields some 500,000 distinct CDR3 sequences, about 14% seen once. Source: PBMCs, taken on the day of the yellow fever booster vaccination. Every receptor here comes from a man aged 25 to 40 who received the YFV17D yellow fever vaccine.

This clonotype showed up just once. This rearrangement joins TRBV5-4 to TRBJ1-2; weak D call: TRBD1 (6 bases). Per the germline V gene, CDR1 is SGHNT and CDR2 is YYREEE (reference sequence). Trimming pared 4 bases from V and 8 bases from J, leaving 15 bases between. The CDR3 covers 13 residues. The CDR3 bases are TGTGCCAGCAGCCTACAGGGTTCCTCCGGCTACACCTTC. It is translated as CASSLQGSSGYTF. The variable domain in full, with the rest retrieved from reference TRBV5-4 and TRBJ1-2, is ETGVTQSPTHLIKTRGQQVTLRCSSQSGHNTVSWYQQALGQGPQFIFQYYREEENGRGNFPPRFSGLQFPNYSSELNVNALELDDSALYLCASSLQGSSGYTFGSGTRLTVV.

This clonotype was observed a few times. The CDR3 nucleotides read TGTGCCAGCAGCCTTCGCCTAGCGGGAGGGGGGAACACCGGGGAGCTGTTTTTT. Amino acids: CASSLRLAGGGNTGELFF. The V gene is TRBV7-2, the J gene TRBJ2-2; 12 nucleotides align to TRBD2. This CDR3 spans 18 amino acids. Germline CDR1 and CDR2: SGHTA and FQGNSA. V gave up 5 bases and J gave up 1 base; unmatched junction bases: 8. Full variable domain (remainder filled in from reference TRBV7-2 and TRBJ2-2): GAGVSQSPSNKVTEKGKDVELRCDPISGHTALYWYRQSLGQGLEFLIYFQGNSAPDKSGLPSDRFSAERTGGSVSTLTIQRTQQEDSAVYLCASSLRLAGGGNTGELFFGEGSRLTVL.

In this sample, this clonotype turned up a few times. The chain employs TRBV4-2 and TRBJ1-1, with D uncertain. CDR1 LGHNA and CDR2 YNFKEQ come from the germline V gene. CDR3 size: 11 residues. Trimming pared 0 bases from V and 4 bases from J, leaving 0 bases between. CDR3 sequence reads: CASSQDTEAFF. CDR3 bases: TGTGCCAGCAGCCAAGACACTGAAGCTTTCTTT.

This clonotype was counted between two and nine times. The chain joins TRBV4-2 to TRBJ2-7; TRBD1 aligns across 7 bases. J lost 6 bases, V lost 0 bases, and 5 bases had no gene match. Germline V lookup: CDR1 LGHNA, CDR2 YNFKEQ. CDR3 length equals 14 residues. DNA of the CDR3: TGTGCCAGCAGCCAAGAGACAGGGTCGGGCGAGCAGTACTTC. Amino acid sequence: CASSQETGSGEQYF.

This clonotype was found a few times. The chain recombines TRBV25-1 with TRBJ2-7; D unresolved. V shed 2 bases and J shed 5 bases, with 7 bases lying between them. The CDR3 is made up of 12 amino acids. Per germline, CDR1 MGHDK and CDR2 SYGVNS. CDR3 DNA sequence: TGTGCCAGCAGTGAACCCCCCCACGAGCAGTACTTC. Its translation is CASSEPPHEQYF.

In its sample, this clonotype was seen many times. The chain recombines TRBV11-2 with TRBJ2-2; 12 bases align to TRBD2. CDR1 is SGHAT, CDR2 FQNNGV, per germline. The CDR3 runs 19 residues. The trim removed 0 bases at V and 0 bases at J, leaving 5 bases unmatched. The CDR3 loop reads CASSLEGLAGFTNTGELFF. The CDR3 DNA follows: TGTGCCAGCAGCTTAGAAGGACTAGCGGGGTTTACGAACACCGGGGAGCTGTTTTTT.

In this sample, this clonotype turned up a few times. The chain links TRBV5-4 to TRBJ2-3; D is uncertain. The ends were cut back, 0 bases at V and 4 bases at J, with 6 bases in the middle. This CDR3 comprises 13 residues. Germline V lookup: CDR1 SGHNT, CDR2 YYREEE (reference sequence). In DNA form, the CDR3 reads TGTGCCAGCAGCTTGGGGTCTTCAGATACGCAGTATTTT. Its protein product is CASSLGSSDTQYF. The full variable domain, rest sourced from reference TRBV5-4 and TRBJ2-3, is ETGVTQSPTHLIKTRGQQVTLRCSSQSGHNTVSWYQQALGQGPQFIFQYYREEENGRGNFPPRFSGLQFPNYSSELNVNALELDDSALYLCASSLGSSDTQYFGPGTRLTVL.

This clonotype came up a few times. The chain is built from TRBV27 and TRBJ2-1, with 8 positions matching TRBD2. Germline V lookup: CDR1 MNHEY, CDR2 SMNVEV (reference sequence). V gave up 6 bases and J gave up 2 bases; unmatched junction bases: 6. This CDR3 is 15 amino acids long. CDR3 sequence reads: CASRQSGRTYNEQFF. The CDR3 nucleotides are TGTGCCAGCAGACAAAGCGGGAGAACCTACAATGAGCAGTTCTTC.

This clonotype was detected a few times. The chain links TRBV11-2 to TRBJ1-2, with 7 nucleotides matching TRBD1. The CDR3 sequence is 18 residues long. V shed 1 base, J shed 7 bases, and the junction held 18 bases outside the gene matches. Per germline, CDR1 SGHAT and CDR2 FQNNGV. CDR3 loop: CASSLVAHRQGGWSGYTF. In DNA, the CDR3 is TGTGCCAGCAGCTTAGTTGCCCACAGACAGGGTGGGTGGTCTGGCTACACCTTC.

J is TRBJ1-1 and V is TRBV20-1, with a possible D match to TRBD1 (5 bases). The CDR3 length is 13 residues. Trimming took 1 base from V and 6 from J, leaving 12 bases between them. The germline gives CDR1 DFQATT, CDR2 SNEGSKA (reference sequence). CDR3 sequence: CSARGGSGPEAFF. CDR3 nucleotide sequence: TGCAGTGCTAGAGGGGGGTCCGGCCCTGAAGCTTTCTTT.

The V gene is TRBV7-2, the J gene TRBJ2-5; 12 nucleotides agree with TRBD2. With 2 bases clipped from V and 2 bases from J, the junction kept 3 bases outside the gene matches. This CDR3 comprises 16 residues. Germline V gene data show CDR1 as SGHTA and CDR2 as FQGNSA. CDR3 bases: TGTGCCAGCAGCTTAAGTGGACTAGCGGGACAAGAGACCCAGTACTTC. The encoded protein is CASSLSGLAGQETQYF.

The CDR3 sequence: CASSYGIAGANVLTF. CDR3 nucleotides: TGTGCCAGCAGTTATGGAATCGCCGGGGCCAACGTCCTGACTTTC. This chain joins TRBV6-5 and TRBJ2-6; D is unresolved. CDR1 and CDR2 from the germline V gene are MNHEY and SVGAGI. The CDR3 covers 15 residues. V lost 3 bases and J lost 4, with 10 bases in between.

The chain uses TRBV20-1 and TRBJ2-7; D gene unclear. Germline values: CDR1 DFQATT, CDR2 SNEGSKA (reference sequence). The CDR3 is made up of 13 amino acids. V was trimmed by 3 bases and J by 2 bases, leaving 11 bases between them. The CDR3, as DNA: TGCAGTGCTAGTAACGTAGGCACCTACGAGCAGTACTTC. As protein: CSASNVGTYEQYF.

This chain connects TRBV29-1 to TRBJ2-7, with D possibly TRBD1 on 7 matching bases. CDR1 is SQVTM and CDR2 is ANQGSEA in the germline V gene. V lost 7 bases and J lost 2, with 15 bases in between. This CDR3 is built from 13 residues. DNA for the CDR3: TGCAGCGCCATCATCAGGGGGGCCTACGAGCAGTACTTC. Translation: CSAIIRGAYEQYF.

This clonotype has more than one count but fewer than ten. V and J are TRBV6-1 and TRBJ2-7; 7 nucleotides line up with TRBD2. The germline CDR1 and CDR2 sequences are MNHNS and SASEGT. The CDR3 spans 15 residues. Trimming cost V 3 bases and J 2 bases; bases outside gene matches: 7. This chain's CDR3 is CASSDRTRPPYEQYF. The DNA of the CDR3 is TGTGCCAGCAGTGATAGGACTAGACCCCCCTACGAGCAGTACTTC.

CDR3 amino acids: CATYGGTEAFF. DNA for the CDR3: TGTGCCACGTACGGGGGCACTGAAGCTTTCTTT. The V call is TRBV19, the J call TRBJ1-1, with D maybe TRBD1 (5 bases). Germline V gene sequence: CDR1 LNHDA, CDR2 SQIVND (reference sequence). The V end was cut by 10 bases, the J end by 4 bases, with 10 bases between. This CDR3 is built from 11 residues.

CDR3 in amino acids: CATDRVWGTDTQYF. CDR3 bases: TGTGCCACCGACAGGGTGTGGGGCACAGATACGCAGTATTTT. The rearrangement uses TRBV6-1 and TRBJ2-3, with TRBD1 matching 7 bases. CDR1 and CDR2 from the germline V gene are MNHNS and SASEGT. With 10 bases clipped from V and 1 base from J, the junction kept 8 bases outside the gene matches. The CDR3 totals 14 residues.